This T cell receptor beta chain was captured by sequencing in a study of blood T cell repertoires in COVID-19. Looking at the study overall: Both acute and convalescent COVID-19 samples were obtained from the United States, Italy and Spain. PBMCs, B-cell-depleted T cells, or T cells were the source of the cDNA or gDNA that made up the material.

CDR3 length: 15 amino acids. Germline V lookup: CDR1 MDHEN, CDR2 SYDVKM. Trimming cost V 3 bases and J 4 bases, with 12 bases left between them. As processed by the authors: Cell counts per sample came from amplifying reference gene primers. Here immunoSEQ multiplex PCR was the method, and the copy in TCRdb shows in-frame clones only, minus some. The DNA gave D and trimming, while V, J and clone size come from that table. Among about 200,000 clones listed, roughly 80% were seen once. The material sequenced was peripheral blood. This chain links TRBV28 with TRBJ1-4; the D gene is possibly TRBD1 (6 bases). The origin of this receptor is a human donor in a cohort sampled during active COVID-19. The CDR3 sequence is CASSFSTGLNEKLFF. The DNA of the CDR3 is TGTGCCAGCAGTTTTTCGACAGGACTTAATGAAAAACTGTTTTTT.